This T cell receptor beta chain was identified during a study of blood T cell repertoires in COVID-19. Study background: There were acute and convalescent COVID-19 samples, and they came from the United States, Italy and Spain.

V shed 6 bases and J shed 8 bases, with 19 bases lying between them. The length of the CDR3 is 14 residues. Germline V gene sequence: CDR1 WSHSY, CDR2 SAAADI. Sequenced by immunoSEQ multiplex PCR; TCRdb stores in-frame clones only, minus some. Altogether around 180,000 clones are present, roughly 77% being singletons, with the ten largest covering 6.5%. The chain links TRBV10-2 to TRBJ1-2; the D gene is possibly TRBD1 (6 bases). The source material was peripheral blood. The sequence was obtained from a man between 65 and 85 years old with active or convalescent COVID-19. CDR3 bases: TGCGCCAGCAGCGACCCGTTGGACAGCGGAGGCTACACCTTC. It yields the protein CASSDPLDSGGYTF.